The 21 T cell receptor beta chains given below trace back to one sample, sequenced in a study of graft-versus-host responses after intestinal transplantation. Measured with immunoSEQ multiplex PCR; TCRdb has only the in-frame clones, and not every one. The sample includes over 20,000 clones, 85% to 90% of them seen just once. The sequencing here drew on PBMCs, taken roughly 64 days after intestinal transplantation. The receptors stem from a human patient who received an intestinal transplant, so some T cells may come from the graft donor.

The chain carries TRBV6-6 and TRBJ2-3; no clear D. Trimming took off 11 bases at V and 4 bases at J, with 16 bases between the two ends. CDR3 length: 13 amino acids. Germline CDR1 MNHNY, CDR2 SVGAGI (reference sequence). Here the CDR3 reads CAATPSTPDTQYF. The DNA for the CDR3 is TGTGCCGCGACGCCCAGTACTCCAGATACGCAGTATTTT.

This chain joins TRBV27 and TRBJ2-7; D remains unclear. CDR1 and CDR2 (germline): MNHEY, SMNVEV (reference sequence). Trimming removed 1 base from V and 5 bases from J, with 12 bases in between. The CDR3 is 14 residues long. Here the CDR3 reads CASSLFGPHDEQYF. CDR3 DNA sequence: TGTGCCAGCAGTTTATTTGGACCCCATGACGAGCAGTACTTC.

The rearrangement links TRBV4-1 to TRBJ1-5; D may be TRBD1 (5 bases). Trimming took off 3 bases at V and 5 bases at J, with 11 bases between the two ends. The germline gives CDR1 MGHRA, CDR2 YSYEKL. This CDR3 has 14 residues. This chain's CDR3 is CASSQRQGYQPQHF. The DNA for the CDR3 is TGCGCCAGCAGCCAGAGGCAGGGATATCAGCCCCAGCATTTT.

This rearrangement joins TRBV15 to TRBJ1-6; D gene unclear. This CDR3 region has 15 residues. Germline V CDR1 and CDR2: LNHNV, YYDKDF (reference sequence). The ends were cut back, 1 base at V and 6 bases at J, with 10 bases in the middle. The CDR3 bases are TGTGCCACCAGCAGAGGGCCGGCGATTAATTCACCCCTCCACTTT. Its translation is CATSRGPAINSPLHF.

V and J are TRBV4-3 and TRBJ1-4, with D possibly matching TRBD1 (6 bases). Germline lookup yields CDR1 LGHNA and CDR2 YSLEER. This CDR3 has 15 residues. V was shortened by 0 bases and J by 6 bases, with 11 bases between the two germline ends. The CDR3 DNA reads TGCGCCAGCAGCCAAGAGGGACACGGCCATGAAAAACTGTTTTTT. The encoded protein is CASSQEGHGHEKLFF.

The CDR3 DNA reads as TGTGCCAGCAGCGGACAGGGGCTGGATAGCAATCAGCCCCAGCATTTT. Residues: CASSGQGLDSNQPQHF. This rearrangement joins TRBV7-2 to TRBJ1-5; 9 bases map to TRBD1. The CDR3 consists of 16 residues. J lost 0 bases, V lost 5 bases, and 5 bases had no gene match. Germline CDR1 and CDR2: SGHTA and FQGNSA.

The rearrangement uses TRBV2 and TRBJ1-2; TRBD1 matches 10 bases. Germline V lookup: CDR1 SNHLY, CDR2 FYNNEI. V dropped 4 bases and J dropped 5; count of bases not matched to a gene: 7. The CDR3 totals 15 residues. The CDR3 sequence: CASSGGTGVEYGYTF. Here the CDR3 DNA reads TGTGCCAGCAGTGGCGGGACAGGGGTCGAGTATGGCTACACCTTC.

The chain carries TRBV19 and TRBJ1-3; 10 bases are a match to TRBD1. The CDR3 totals 14 residues. Germline CDR1 is LNHDA and CDR2 is SQIVND (reference sequence). The J segment lost 2 bases and the V segment lost 6 bases, leaving 1 base of the junction unmatched. As DNA, the CDR3 is TGTGCCAGTAGGGGGACAGGGGCTGGAAACACCATATATTTT. Its translation: CASRGTGAGNTIYF.

This clone came up a few times. The chain links TRBV9 to TRBJ2-7, with a tentative D call TRBD1 (7 bases). Between the trimmed V and J ends, which lost 3 bases and 2 bases, there was a span of 12 bases. This CDR3 spans 14 amino acids. Germline loops: CDR1 SGDLS, CDR2 YYNGEE. The CDR3 region is CASSAAGGTYEQYF. CDR3 nucleotide sequence: TGTGCCAGCAGCGCCGCAGGGGGGACCTACGAGCAGTACTTC.

V is TRBV10-2 and J is TRBJ2-1; the match to TRBD2 covers 11 bases. Trimming removed 1 base from V and 2 bases from J; junction bases left unmatched: 10. This CDR3 is 19 amino acids long. Germline V gene lookup returns CDR1 WSHSY and CDR2 SAAADI. CDR3 region: CASSEFSGGALSPYNEQFF. DNA of the CDR3: TGCGCCAGCAGTGAGTTTAGCGGGGGGGCCCTTTCCCCCTACAATGAGCAGTTCTTC.

This chain connects TRBV29-1 to TRBJ1-1; D possibly corresponds to TRBD1 (5 bases). The CDR3 is made up of 17 amino acids. Germline V gives CDR1 SQVTM, CDR2 ANQGSEA. The V gene lost 4 bases and the J gene lost 1 base, with 22 bases spanning the gap. The CDR3 loop is CSVAGTAPPPKNTEAFF. The CDR3, as DNA: TGCAGCGTTGCGGGGACTGCCCCGCCACCGAAGAACACTGAAGCTTTCTTT.

This clone has just one count. V is TRBV19 and J is TRBJ1-2; weak D call: TRBD1 (5 bases). This CDR3 contains 16 residues. Trimming took 4 bases from V and 4 from J, leaving 19 bases between them. The germline CDR1 and CDR2 sequences are LNHDA and SQIVND (reference sequence). This chain's CDR3 is CASSTSTDPKFYGYTF. The CDR3 bases are TGTGCCAGTAGTACCTCGACAGACCCGAAGTTCTATGGCTACACCTTC. Looking up the rest from reference TRBV19 and TRBJ1-2 gives the full variable domain: DGGITQSPKYLFRKEGQNVTLSCEQNLNHDAMYWYRQDPGQGLRLIYYSQIVNDFQKGDIAEGYSVSREKKESFPLTVTSAQKNPTAFYLCASSTSTDPKFYGYTFGSGTRLTVV.

The chain carries TRBV4-3 and TRBJ1-1; D is unclear. The CDR3 loop spans 15 amino acids. The germline gives CDR1 LGHNA, CDR2 YSLEER. Deletions cut 4 bases from V and 0 bases from J, with 12 bases between. As DNA, the CDR3 is TGCGCCAGCAGCCCGACAAAGGGTATGAACACTGAAGCTTTCTTT. Its translation is CASSPTKGMNTEAFF.

Notes on this clone: The same CDR3 arises from other DNA sequences in this sample as well. This chain links TRBV9 with TRBJ2-7; D is ambiguous. V lost 0 bases, J lost 2 bases, and 9 bases lay in between. CDR1 is SGDLS, CDR2 YYNGEE, per germline. The CDR3 has 14 amino acids. CDR3 coding DNA: TGTGCCAGCAGCGTAGGTGGCGGCACCTACGAGCAGTACTTC. Its translation is CASSVGGGTYEQYF.

The table lists this clone with a few counts. The chain links TRBV6-4 to TRBJ2-2, with D perhaps matching TRBD1 (5 bases). V lost 5 bases and J 6 bases, leaving 10 bases between the germline ends. The CDR3 runs to 13 residues. Per the germline V gene, CDR1 is MRHNA and CDR2 is SNTAGT. CDR3 nucleotide sequence: TGTGCCAGCAGTCAAGGGGATCCCGGGGAGCTGTTTTTT. It specifies CASSQGDPGELFF.

This chain links TRBV7-9 with TRBJ2-5, with a tentative D call TRBD2 (6 bases). There are 18 residues in the CDR3. Germline assignment: CDR1 SEHNR and CDR2 FQNEAQ (reference sequence). V lost 5 bases and J 3 bases, leaving 25 bases between the germline ends. CDR3 residues: CASSPNSPLTGGKETQYF. In DNA form, the CDR3 reads TGTGCCAGCAGCCCGAACTCTCCCCTCACAGGCGGGAAAGAGACCCAGTACTTC.

V usage is TRBV19 and J usage is TRBJ2-7; 7 bases agree with TRBD1. V lost 5 bases to trimming and J lost 3 bases; unmatched junction nucleotides: 7. The CDR3 length is 14 residues. The V gene's germline CDR1 is LNHDA and CDR2 SQIVND (reference sequence). Written as DNA, the CDR3 is TGTGCCAGTAGTTGGGCAGGGGGTATCTACGAGCAGTACTTC. It yields the protein CASSWAGGIYEQYF.

The genes are TRBV4-1 and TRBJ1-2; 10 nucleotides agree with TRBD1. The CDR3 loop spans 16 amino acids. The germline gives CDR1 MGHRA, CDR2 YSYEKL. J gave up 4 bases and V 4 bases, and 9 bases lay outside the gene matches. The CDR3 DNA is TGCGCCAGCAGCCCGGGACAGGGGCCCTTGGTCTATGGCTACACCTTC. This codes for CASSPGQGPLVYGYTF.

The chain is built from TRBV4-3 and TRBJ2-3; 9 bases map to TRBD2. The CDR3 is 17 residues long. The V gene end was trimmed by 3 bases and the J gene end by 1 base; junction bases not matched to a gene: 8. Germline V gene sequence: CDR1 LGHNA, CDR2 YSLEER. For the CDR3, the DNA is TGCGCCAGCAGCCAGCTCACAATAGCGGGGGGCACAGATACGCAGTATTTT. Translation gives CASSQLTIAGGTDTQYF.

The chain carries TRBV4-3 and TRBJ2-3; the D gene could be TRBD1 or TRBD2 (6 bases each). This CDR3 is 16 amino acids long. V lost 0 bases, J lost 0 bases, and 10 bases lay in between. Looked up from germline, CDR1 is LGHNA and CDR2 is YSLEER. The CDR3 here is CASSQDSGGSTDTQYF. The CDR3 coding sequence is TGCGCCAGCAGCCAAGACTCCGGGGGCAGCACAGATACGCAGTATTTT.

The rearrangement joins TRBV29-1 to TRBJ1-2; TRBD1 matches 9 bases. V shed 5 bases and J 4 bases; nucleotides not matched to a gene: 5. The CDR3 has 13 residues. Germline CDR1 is SQVTM and CDR2 is ANQGSEA. This chain's CDR3 is CSVPRDRVYGYTF. In nucleotides, the CDR3 is TGCAGCGTTCCACGGGACAGGGTCTATGGCTACACCTTC.